This record looks at one T cell receptor (beta chain) sequence and its context. Its antigen is unidentified. The data are from a study of shared clonotypes between healthy human individuals. V was cut by 4 bases and J by 0 bases, with 11 bases left in between. Looked up from germline, CDR1 is LNHDA and CDR2 is SQIVND (reference sequence). CDR3 length equals 15 residues. Method: immunoSEQ multiplex PCR; TCRdb's copy keeps in-frame clones and lacks some. The repertoire includes 700,000 or so clones, more than 70% of them detected once, and around 2% sits in the top ten. General study findings and limits: An expected dependence of interdonor clonotype sharing on sequencing depth was noted.

The V gene is TRBV19, the J gene TRBJ2-3; possibly TRBD1 for D (5 bases). Source material: memory CD4+ T cells sorted from blood. As for subset: CD45RA-negative fraction. The TCR was taken from a young woman in good health. The CDR3 DNA sequence: TGTGCCAGTAGTAACCGACAGTTTAGCACAGATACGCAGTATTTT. This codes for CASSNRQFSTDTQYF.